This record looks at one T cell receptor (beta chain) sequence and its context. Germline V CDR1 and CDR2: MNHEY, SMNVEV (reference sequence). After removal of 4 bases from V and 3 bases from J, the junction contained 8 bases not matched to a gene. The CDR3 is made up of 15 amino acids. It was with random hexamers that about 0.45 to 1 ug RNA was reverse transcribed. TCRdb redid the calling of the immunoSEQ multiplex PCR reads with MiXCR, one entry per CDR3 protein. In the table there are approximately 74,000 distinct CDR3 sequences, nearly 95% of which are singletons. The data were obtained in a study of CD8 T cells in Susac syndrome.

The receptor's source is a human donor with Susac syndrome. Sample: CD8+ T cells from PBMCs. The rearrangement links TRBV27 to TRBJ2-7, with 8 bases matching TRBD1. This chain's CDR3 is CASSSSRGQHYEQYF. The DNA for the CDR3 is TGTGCCAGCAGTTCCTCCAGGGGGCAACACTACGAGCAGTACTTC.